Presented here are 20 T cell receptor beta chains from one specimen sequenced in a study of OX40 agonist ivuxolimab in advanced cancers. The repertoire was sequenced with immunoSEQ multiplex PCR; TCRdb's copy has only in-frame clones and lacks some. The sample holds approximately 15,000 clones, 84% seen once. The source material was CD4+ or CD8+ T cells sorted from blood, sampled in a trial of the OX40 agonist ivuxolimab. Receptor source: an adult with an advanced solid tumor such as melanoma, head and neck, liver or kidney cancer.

The CDR3, as DNA: TGTGCCAGCAGCCCGGGACAGAAAGAGACCCAGTACTTC. Encoded protein: CASSPGQKETQYF. This chain links TRBV11-3 with TRBJ2-5, with 7 positions matching TRBD1. This CDR3 region has 13 residues. Germline-derived CDR1 and CDR2 are SGHNT and YENEEA. Losses at the gene ends were 5 bases for V and 3 bases for J; bases not matched to a gene: 3.

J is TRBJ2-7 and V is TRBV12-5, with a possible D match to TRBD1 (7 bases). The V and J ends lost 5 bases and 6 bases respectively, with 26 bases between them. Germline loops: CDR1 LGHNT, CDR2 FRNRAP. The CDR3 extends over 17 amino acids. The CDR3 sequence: CASGPPVQGGLASEQYF. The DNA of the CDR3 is TGTGCTAGTGGTCCACCCGTACAAGGGGGCCTAGCGAGCGAGCAGTACTTC.

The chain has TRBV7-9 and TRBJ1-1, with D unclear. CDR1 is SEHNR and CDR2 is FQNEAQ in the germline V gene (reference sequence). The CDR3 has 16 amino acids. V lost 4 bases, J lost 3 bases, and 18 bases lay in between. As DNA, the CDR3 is TGTGCCAGCAGCTCTACGCAAGGACGGCCTGACACTGAAGCTTTCTTT. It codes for CASSSTQGRPDTEAFF.

The CDR3: CASSFSTGVRAVTNEQFF. The CDR3 nucleotides read TGTGCCAGCAGTTTTTCTACAGGGGTGAGAGCCGTTACCAATGAGCAGTTCTTC. The chain couples TRBV27 to TRBJ2-1, with 7 bases matching TRBD1. Germline lookup yields CDR1 MNHEY and CDR2 SMNVEV (reference sequence). CDR3 length equals 18 residues. V was clipped by 3 bases and J by 6 bases; unmatched bases: 17.

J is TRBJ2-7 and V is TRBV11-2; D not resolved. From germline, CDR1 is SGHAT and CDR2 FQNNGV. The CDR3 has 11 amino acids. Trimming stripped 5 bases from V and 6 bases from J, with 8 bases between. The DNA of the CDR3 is TGTGCCAGCAGCCCGTATTCCGAGCAGTACTTC. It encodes CASSPYSEQYF.

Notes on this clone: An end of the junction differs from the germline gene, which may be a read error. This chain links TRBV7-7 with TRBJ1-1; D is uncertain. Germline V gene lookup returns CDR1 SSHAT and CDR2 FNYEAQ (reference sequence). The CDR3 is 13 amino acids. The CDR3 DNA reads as TGTGCTAGCAGCTTATTTCCCTACACTGAAGCTTTCTTT. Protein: CASSLFPYTEAFF. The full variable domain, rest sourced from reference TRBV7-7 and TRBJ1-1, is GAGVSQSPRYKVTKRGQDVTLRCDPISSHATLYWYQQALGQGPEFLTYFNYEAQPDKSGLPSDRFSAERPEGSISTLTIQRTEQRDSAMYRCASSLFPYTEAFFGQGTRLTVV.

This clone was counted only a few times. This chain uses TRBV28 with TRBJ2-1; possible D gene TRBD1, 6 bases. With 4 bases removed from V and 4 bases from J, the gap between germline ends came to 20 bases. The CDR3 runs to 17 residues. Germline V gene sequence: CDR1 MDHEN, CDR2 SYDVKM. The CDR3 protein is CASSSVSRGLGYNEQFF. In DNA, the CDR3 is TGTGCCAGCAGTTCCGTATCAAGGGGGTTGGGTTACAATGAGCAGTTCTTC.

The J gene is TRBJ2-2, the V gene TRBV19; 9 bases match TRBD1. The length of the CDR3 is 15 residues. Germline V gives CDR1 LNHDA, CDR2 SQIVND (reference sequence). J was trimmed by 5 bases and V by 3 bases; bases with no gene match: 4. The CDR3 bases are TGTGCCAGTAGTATTACAGGGGGCCGGACCGGGGAGCTGTTTTTT. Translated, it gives CASSITGGRTGELFF.

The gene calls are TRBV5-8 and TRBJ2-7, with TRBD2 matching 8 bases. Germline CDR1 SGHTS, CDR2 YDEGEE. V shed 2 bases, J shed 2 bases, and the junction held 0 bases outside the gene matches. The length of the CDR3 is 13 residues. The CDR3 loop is CASSFGGAYEQYF. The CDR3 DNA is TGTGCCAGCAGCTTCGGGGGGGCCTACGAGCAGTACTTC.

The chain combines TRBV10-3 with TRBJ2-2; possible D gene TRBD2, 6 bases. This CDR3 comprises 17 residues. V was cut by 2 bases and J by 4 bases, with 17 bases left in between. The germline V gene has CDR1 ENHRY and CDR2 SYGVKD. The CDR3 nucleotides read TGTGCCATCAGTGAGCTTGGAGGGGTTGTGAGCACCGGGGAGCTGTTTTTT. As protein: CAISELGGVVSTGELFF.

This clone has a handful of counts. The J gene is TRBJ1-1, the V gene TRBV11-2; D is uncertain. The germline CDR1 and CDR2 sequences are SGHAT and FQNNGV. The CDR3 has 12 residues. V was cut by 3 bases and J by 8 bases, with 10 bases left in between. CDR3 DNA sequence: TGTGCCAGCAGCTTCAGAGAGCCAGAAGCTTTCTTT. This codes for CASSFREPEAFF.

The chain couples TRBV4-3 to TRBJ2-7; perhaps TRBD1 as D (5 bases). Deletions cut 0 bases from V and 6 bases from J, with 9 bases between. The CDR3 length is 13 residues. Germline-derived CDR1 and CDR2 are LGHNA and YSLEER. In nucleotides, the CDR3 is TGCGCCAGCAGCCAAGACAGGGTTTTCGAGCAGTACTTC. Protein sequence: CASSQDRVFEQYF.

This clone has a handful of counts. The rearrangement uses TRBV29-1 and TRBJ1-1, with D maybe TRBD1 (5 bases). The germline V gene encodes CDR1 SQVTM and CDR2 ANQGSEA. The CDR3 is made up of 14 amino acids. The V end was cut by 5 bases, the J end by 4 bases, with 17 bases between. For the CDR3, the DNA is TGCAGCGTTCCGGGGGGACGGGGAATCACTGAAGCTTTCTTT. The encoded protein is CSVPGGRGITEAFF.

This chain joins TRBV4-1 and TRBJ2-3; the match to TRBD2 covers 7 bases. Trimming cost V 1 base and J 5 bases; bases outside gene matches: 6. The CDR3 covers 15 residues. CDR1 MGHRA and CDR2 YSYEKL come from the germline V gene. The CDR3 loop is CASSQVAGVQDTQYF. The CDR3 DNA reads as TGCGCCAGCAGCCAAGTTGCGGGGGTCCAAGATACGCAGTATTTT.

The CDR3 region has the DNA TGTGCCAGCAGTAAGGGCACTGAAGCTTTCTTT. Its protein is CASSKGTEAFF. This sequence joins TRBV27 and TRBJ1-1, with no clear D. From germline, CDR1 is MNHEY and CDR2 SMNVEV (reference sequence). V was clipped by 5 bases and J by 4 bases, with 5 bases between them. The CDR3 is made up of 11 amino acids.

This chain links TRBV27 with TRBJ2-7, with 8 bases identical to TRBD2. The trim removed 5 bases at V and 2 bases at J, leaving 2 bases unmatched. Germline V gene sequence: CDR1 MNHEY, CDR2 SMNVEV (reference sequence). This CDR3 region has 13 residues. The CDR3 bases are TGTGCCAGCAGTGTAGCGGGACCCTACGAGCAGTACTTC. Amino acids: CASSVAGPYEQYF.

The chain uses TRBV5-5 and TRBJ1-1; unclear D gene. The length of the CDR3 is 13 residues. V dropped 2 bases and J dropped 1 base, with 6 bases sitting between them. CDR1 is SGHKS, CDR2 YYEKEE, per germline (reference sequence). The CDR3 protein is CASSFWENTEAFF. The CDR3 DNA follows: TGTGCCAGCAGCTTCTGGGAGAACACTGAAGCTTTCTTT. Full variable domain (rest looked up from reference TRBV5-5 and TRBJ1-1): DAGVTQSPTHLIKTRGQQVTLRCSPISGHKSVSWYQQVLGQGPQFIFQYYEKEERGRGNFPDRFSARQFPNYSSELNVNALLLGDSALYLCASSFWENTEAFFGQGTRLTVV.

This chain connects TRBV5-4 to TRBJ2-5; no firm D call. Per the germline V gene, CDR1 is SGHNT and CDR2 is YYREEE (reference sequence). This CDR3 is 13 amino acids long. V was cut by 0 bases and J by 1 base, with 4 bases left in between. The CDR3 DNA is TGTGCCAGCAGCTTGGCTTTCCAAGAGACCCAGTACTTC. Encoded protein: CASSLAFQETQYF.

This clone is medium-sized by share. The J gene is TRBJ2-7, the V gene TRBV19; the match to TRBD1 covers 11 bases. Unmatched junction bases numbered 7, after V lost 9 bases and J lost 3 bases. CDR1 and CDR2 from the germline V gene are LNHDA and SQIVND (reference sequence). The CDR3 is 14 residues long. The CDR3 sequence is CASQGTGGIYEQYF. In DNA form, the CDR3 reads TGTGCCAGCCAAGGGACAGGGGGAATCTACGAGCAGTACTTC.

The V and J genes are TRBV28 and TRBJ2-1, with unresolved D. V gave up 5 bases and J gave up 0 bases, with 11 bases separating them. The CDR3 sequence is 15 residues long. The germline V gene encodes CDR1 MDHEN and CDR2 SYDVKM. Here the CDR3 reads CASSKIYRSYNEQFF. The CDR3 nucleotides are TGTGCCAGCAGTAAAATATACCGCTCCTACAATGAGCAGTTCTTC. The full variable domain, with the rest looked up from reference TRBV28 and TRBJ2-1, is DVKVTQSSRYLVKRTGEKVFLECVQDMDHENMFWYRQDPGLGLRLIYFSYDVKMKEKGDIPEGYSVSREKKERFSLILESASTNQTSMYLCASSKIYRSYNEQFFGPGTRLTVL.